The 11 T cell receptor beta chains reported below all come from one sample, sequenced in a study of blood T cell repertoires in COVID-19. Clones were sequenced by immunoSEQ multiplex PCR, and TCRdb holds only the in-frame ones, with some missing. Of under 130,000 clones listed, roughly 87% were seen once; the top ten hold roughly 6.2%. Sequenced input: peripheral blood. Receptors originate from a human donor in a cohort sampled during active COVID-19.

The chain combines TRBV2 with TRBJ2-1; 8 positions agree with TRBD1. The CDR3 extends over 12 amino acids. V trimming: 5 bases; J trimming: 10 bases; junction bases outside the gene matches: 4. Germline assignment: CDR1 SNHLY and CDR2 FYNNEI. The CDR3 DNA reads as TGTGCCAGCAGTAATACAGGGGGGGAGCAGTTCTTC. As protein: CASSNTGGEQFF.

The chain employs TRBV4-2 and TRBJ2-1, with a weak D call TRBD2 (5 bases). The germline V and J ends were trimmed by 1 base and 9 bases, with 10 bases remaining between them. Germline V lookup: CDR1 LGHNA, CDR2 YNFKEQ. The CDR3 totals 13 residues. The CDR3 DNA reads TGTGCCAGCAGCCAAGTCAGTCGGGGTGAGCAGTTCTTC. The encoded protein is CASSQVSRGEQFF.

The V and J genes are TRBV7-8 and TRBJ1-5; D gene ambiguous. CDR1 and CDR2 from the germline V gene are SGHVS and FQNEAQ. Trimming shortened V by 5 bases and J by 4 bases, and 9 bases separated the two germline ends. CDR3 length: 13 amino acids. The CDR3 spells CASSPRWNQPQHF. CDR3 DNA: TGTGCCAGCAGCCCTCGGTGGAATCAGCCCCAGCATTTT.

J is TRBJ1-2 and V is TRBV5-1; 10 nucleotides match TRBD1. This CDR3 contains 16 residues. V trimming: 0 bases; J trimming: 4 bases; junction bases outside the gene matches: 6. The germline CDR1 and CDR2 sequences are SGHRS and YFSETQ. CDR3 region: CASSLDFGTGVYGYTF. The CDR3 region has the DNA TGCGCCAGCAGCTTGGACTTTGGGACAGGGGTCTATGGCTACACCTTC.

J is TRBJ2-1 and V is TRBV7-9; 8 nucleotides align to TRBD2. The CDR3 extends over 16 amino acids. V shed 1 base and J 8 bases; nucleotides not matched to a gene: 10. The germline V gene has CDR1 SEHNR and CDR2 FQNEAQ (reference sequence). This chain's CDR3 is CASSLVAGGGSDEQFF. CDR3 coding DNA: TGTGCCAGCAGCTTAGTCGCTGGCGGGGGGTCCGATGAGCAGTTCTTC.

V usage is TRBV7-8 and J usage is TRBJ2-1; D possibly corresponds to TRBD1 (5 bases). V was cut by 5 bases and J by 4 bases, with 18 bases left in between. The CDR3 sequence is 16 residues long. CDR1 and CDR2 from the germline V gene are SGHVS and FQNEAQ. The DNA of the CDR3 is TGTGCCAGCAGCAACCGACAGATTTCTCCATACAATGAGCAGTTCTTC. Translated, it gives CASSNRQISPYNEQFF.

The chain recombines TRBV20-1 with TRBJ2-3, with 11 bases identical to TRBD1. CDR1 DFQATT and CDR2 SNEGSKA come from the germline V gene (reference sequence). V lost 3 bases and J lost 3; bases outside the gene matches: 14. This CDR3 has 18 amino acids. CDR3 sequence: CSASGQGANDRDTDTQYF. The CDR3 DNA reads TGCAGTGCTAGTGGACAGGGGGCTAATGATCGGGATACAGATACGCAGTATTTT.

V usage is TRBV27 and J usage is TRBJ2-3, with TRBD2 as a possible D gene (5 bases). Germline V gene sequence: CDR1 MNHEY, CDR2 SMNVEV (reference sequence). The CDR3 is 15 amino acids. The ends were cut back, 7 bases at V and 3 bases at J, with 17 bases in the middle. CDR3 DNA sequence: TGTGCCAGCACCTTTAGTCGGGAATGGACAGATACGCAGTATTTT. Residues: CASTFSREWTDTQYF.

This clone was counted a single time. The rearrangement links TRBV2 to TRBJ1-2; the D is unclear. The CDR3 runs to 11 residues. The V end was cut by 6 bases, the J end by 2 bases, with 4 bases between. Germline CDR1 reads SNHLY; CDR2 reads FYNNEI. The CDR3 nucleotides are TGTGCCAGCAGCCGGAACTATGGCTACACCTTC. This codes for CASSRNYGYTF.

The V and J genes are TRBV28 and TRBJ2-7, with a weak D call TRBD1 (6 bases). There are 15 residues in the CDR3. The V gene's germline CDR1 is MDHEN and CDR2 SYDVKM. The V gene lost 5 bases and the J gene lost 7 bases, with 21 bases spanning the gap. CDR3 DNA sequence: TGTGCCAGCAGTCCTCCAGGGGTACCCGGTGAGGAGCAGTACTTC. Protein product: CASSPPGVPGEEQYF.

This chain links TRBV27 with TRBJ2-2, with a possible D match to TRBD1 (5 bases). From germline, CDR1 is MNHEY and CDR2 SMNVEV (reference sequence). Trimming left V 7 bases short and J 0 bases short, with 9 bases between. The CDR3 covers 14 residues. The CDR3 is CASTRTTNTGELFF. CDR3 nucleotide sequence: TGTGCCAGCACACGGACAACGAACACCGGGGAGCTGTTTTTT.